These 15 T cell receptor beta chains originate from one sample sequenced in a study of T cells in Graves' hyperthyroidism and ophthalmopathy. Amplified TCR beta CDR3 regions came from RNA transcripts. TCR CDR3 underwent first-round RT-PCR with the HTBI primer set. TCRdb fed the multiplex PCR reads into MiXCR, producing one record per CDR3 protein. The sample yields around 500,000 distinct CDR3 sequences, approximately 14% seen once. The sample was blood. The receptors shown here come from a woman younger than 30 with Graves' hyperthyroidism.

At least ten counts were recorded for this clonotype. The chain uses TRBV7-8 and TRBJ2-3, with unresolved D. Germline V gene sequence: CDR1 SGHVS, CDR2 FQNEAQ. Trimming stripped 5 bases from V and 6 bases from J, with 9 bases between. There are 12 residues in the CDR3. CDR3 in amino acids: CASSLPRDTQYF. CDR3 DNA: TGTGCCAGCAGCCTCCCCCGGGATACGCAGTATTTT.

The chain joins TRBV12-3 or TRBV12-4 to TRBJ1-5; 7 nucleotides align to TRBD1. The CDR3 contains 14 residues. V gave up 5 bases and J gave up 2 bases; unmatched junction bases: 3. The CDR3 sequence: CASSGTDRNQPQHF. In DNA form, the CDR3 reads TGTGCCAGCAGTGGGACAGATCGCAATCAGCCCCAGCATTTT.

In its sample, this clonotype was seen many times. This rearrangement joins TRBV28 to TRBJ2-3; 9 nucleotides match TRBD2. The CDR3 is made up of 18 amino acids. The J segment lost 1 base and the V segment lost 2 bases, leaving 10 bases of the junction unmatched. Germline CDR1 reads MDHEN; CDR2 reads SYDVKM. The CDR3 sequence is CASSLRERLAARTDTQYF. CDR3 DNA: TGTGCCAGCAGTTTACGGGAAAGACTAGCGGCTCGCACAGATACGCAGTATTTT.

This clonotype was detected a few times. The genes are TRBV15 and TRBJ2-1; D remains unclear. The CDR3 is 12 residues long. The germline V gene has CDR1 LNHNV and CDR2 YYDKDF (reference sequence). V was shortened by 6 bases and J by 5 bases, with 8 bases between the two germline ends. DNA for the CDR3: TGTGCCACCAGGCGACCGAACAATGAGCAGTTCTTC. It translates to CATRRPNNEQFF.

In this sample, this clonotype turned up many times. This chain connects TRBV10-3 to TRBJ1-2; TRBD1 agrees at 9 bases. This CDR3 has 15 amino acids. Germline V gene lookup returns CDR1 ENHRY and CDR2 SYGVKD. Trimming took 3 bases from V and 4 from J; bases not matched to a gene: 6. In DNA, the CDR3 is TGTGCCATCAGTGACCTGGGACAGGGAAGCTATGGCTACACCTTC. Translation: CAISDLGQGSYGYTF.

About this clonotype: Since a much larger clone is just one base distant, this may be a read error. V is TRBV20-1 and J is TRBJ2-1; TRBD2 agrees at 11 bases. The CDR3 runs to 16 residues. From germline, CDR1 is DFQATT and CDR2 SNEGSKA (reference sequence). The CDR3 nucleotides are TGCAGTGCTAGAGATGGGACTAGCGGATATTACAATGGGCAGTTCTTC. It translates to CSARDGTSGYYNGQFF.

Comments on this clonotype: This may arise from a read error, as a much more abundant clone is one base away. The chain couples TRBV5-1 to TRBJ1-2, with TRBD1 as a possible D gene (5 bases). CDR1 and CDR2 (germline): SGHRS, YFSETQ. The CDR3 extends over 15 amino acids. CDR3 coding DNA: TGCGCCAGCAGCTTGGCCGGGACGGGATCCTATGGCTACATCTTC. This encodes CASSLAGTGSYGYIF.

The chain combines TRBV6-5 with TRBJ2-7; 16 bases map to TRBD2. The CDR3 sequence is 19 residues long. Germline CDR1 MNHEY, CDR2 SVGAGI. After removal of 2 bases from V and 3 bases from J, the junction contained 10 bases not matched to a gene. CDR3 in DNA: TGTGCCAGCAGTTACGCCCATAGGGGACTAGCGGGAGGGCACTACGAGCAGTACTTC. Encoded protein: CASSYAHRGLAGGHYEQYF.

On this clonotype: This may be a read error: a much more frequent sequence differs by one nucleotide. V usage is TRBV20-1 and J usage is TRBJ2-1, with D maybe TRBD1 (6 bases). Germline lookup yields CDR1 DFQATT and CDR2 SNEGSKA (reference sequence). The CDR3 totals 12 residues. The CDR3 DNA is TGCGGCCACAGGGCCCTATCCAATGAGCAGTTCTTC. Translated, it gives CGHRALSNEQFF.

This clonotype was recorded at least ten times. CDR3 in DNA: TGTGCCAGCAGCCAAGCCGGGGCCGGAGGCAATCAGCCCCAGCATTTT. Its protein is CASSQAGAGGNQPQHF. The chain has TRBV3-1 and TRBJ1-5, with a possible D match to TRBD1 (5 bases). V lost 1 base, J lost 2 bases, and 12 bases lay in between. Looked up from germline, CDR1 is LGHDT and CDR2 is YNNKEL (reference sequence). This CDR3 has 16 residues. The variable domain in full, completed from reference TRBV3-1 and TRBJ1-5, reads DTAVSQTPKYLVTQMGNDKSIKCEQNLGHDTMYWYKQDSKKFLKIMFSYNNKELIINETVPNRFSPKSPDKAHLNLHINSLELGDSAVYFCASSQAGAGGNQPQHFGDGTRLSIL.

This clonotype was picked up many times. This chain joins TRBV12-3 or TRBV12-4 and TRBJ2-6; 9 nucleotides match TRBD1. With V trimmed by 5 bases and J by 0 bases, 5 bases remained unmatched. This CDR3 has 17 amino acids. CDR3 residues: CASSGQGSLSGANVLTF. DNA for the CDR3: TGTGCCAGCAGTGGACAGGGGTCACTCTCTGGGGCCAACGTCCTGACTTTC.

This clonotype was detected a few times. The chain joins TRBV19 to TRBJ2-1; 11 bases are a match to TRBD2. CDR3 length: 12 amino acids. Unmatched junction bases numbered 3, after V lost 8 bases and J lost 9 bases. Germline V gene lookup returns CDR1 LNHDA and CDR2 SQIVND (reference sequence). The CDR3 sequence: CASGTSGIEQFF. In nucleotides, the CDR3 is TGTGCCAGTGGGACTAGCGGTATTGAGCAGTTCTTC.

CDR3 in DNA: TGCGCCAGCAGCTACCGACTAGGGGGCAATGAGCAGTTCTTC. It yields the protein CASSYRLGGNEQFF. This chain connects TRBV5-1 to TRBJ2-1; D might be TRBD1 or TRBD2, each matching 6 bases. V lost 3 bases to trimming and J lost 6 bases, with 13 bases between them. The CDR3 covers 14 residues. The germline gives CDR1 SGHRS, CDR2 YFSETQ.

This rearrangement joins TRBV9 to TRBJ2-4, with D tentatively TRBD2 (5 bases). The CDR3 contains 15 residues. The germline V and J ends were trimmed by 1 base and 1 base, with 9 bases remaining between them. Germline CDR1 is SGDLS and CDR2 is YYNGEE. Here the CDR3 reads CASSVSGLAKNIQYF. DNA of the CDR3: TGTGCCAGCAGCGTATCGGGGTTGGCCAAAAACATTCAGTACTTC.

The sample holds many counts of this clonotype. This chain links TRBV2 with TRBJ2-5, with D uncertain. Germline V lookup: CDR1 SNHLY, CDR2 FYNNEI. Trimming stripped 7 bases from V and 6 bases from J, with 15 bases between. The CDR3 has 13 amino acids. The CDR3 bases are TGTGCCAGCACCCCCCTGGATAGGCAGACCCAGTACTTC. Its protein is CASTPLDRQTQYF.